Below, one T cell receptor beta chain is given with its context. Antigen: not known. V shed 5 bases, J shed 8 bases, and the junction held 7 bases outside the gene matches. CDR3 size: 13 residues. Germline V lookup: CDR1 SGHAT, CDR2 FQNNGV. Each patient relapsed following autologous stem cell transplantation, and prior brentuximab vedotin exposure differed. TCRdb's table, derived via immunoSEQ multiplex PCR, lists solely in-frame clones and lacks some. The sample has about 97,000 clones, roughly 84% seen once. This sample is part of a study of PD-1 blockade in classical Hodgkin lymphoma. Across the study: The nivolumab dose that patients received was 3 mg/kg, given intravenously every 2 weeks. Study observations and caveats: Compared with baseline, CD4+ but not CD8+ TCR diversity had risen significantly by C4D1. For complete responders, baseline diversity was comparable to that of newly diagnosed patients. Reported baseline diversity: healthy donors highest, relapsed/refractory patients lowest.

This sequence was found in a human donor with classical Hodgkin lymphoma. The material was peripheral blood mononuclear cells (PBMCs), obtained at baseline. The chain links TRBV11-2 to TRBJ1-2; 8 bases line up with TRBD1. The chain's CDR3 is CASSRDRPSGYTF. The CDR3 DNA is TGTGCCAGCAGCCGGGACAGGCCGTCGGGCTACACCTTC. Drawing the rest from reference TRBV11-2 and TRBJ1-2, the complete variable domain is EAGVAQSPRYKIIEKRQSVAFWCNPISGHATLYWYQQILGQGPKLLIQFQNNGVVDDSQLPKDRFSAERLKGVDSTLKIQPAKLEDSAVYLCASSRDRPSGYTFGSGTRLTVV.